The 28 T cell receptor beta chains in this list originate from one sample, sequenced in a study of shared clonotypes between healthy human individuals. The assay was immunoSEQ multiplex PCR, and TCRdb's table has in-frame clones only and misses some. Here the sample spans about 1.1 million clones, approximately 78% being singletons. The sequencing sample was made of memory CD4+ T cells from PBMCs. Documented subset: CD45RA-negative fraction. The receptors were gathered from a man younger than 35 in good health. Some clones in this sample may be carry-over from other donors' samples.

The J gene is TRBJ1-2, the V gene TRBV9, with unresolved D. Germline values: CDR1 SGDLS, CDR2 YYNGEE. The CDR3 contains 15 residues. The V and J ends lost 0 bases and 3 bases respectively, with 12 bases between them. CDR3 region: CASSVDPTADYGYTF. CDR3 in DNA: TGTGCCAGCAGCGTAGATCCGACGGCGGACTATGGCTACACCTTC.

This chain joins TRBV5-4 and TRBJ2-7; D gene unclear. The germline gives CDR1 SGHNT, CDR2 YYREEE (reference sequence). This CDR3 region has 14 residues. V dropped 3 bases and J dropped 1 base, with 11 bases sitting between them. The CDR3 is CASSSPDGSYEQYF. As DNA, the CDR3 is TGTGCCAGCAGCTCCCCGGACGGATCCTACGAGCAGTACTTC.

CDR3 bases: TGTGCCAGCAGTTTGGTGGAGGGGAGGTCCTACAATGAGCAGTTCTTC. Its translation is CASSLVEGRSYNEQFF. The V gene is TRBV28, the J gene TRBJ2-1, with a tentative D call TRBD2 (6 bases). V shed 3 bases and J shed 1 base, with 13 bases lying between them. Looked up from germline, CDR1 is MDHEN and CDR2 is SYDVKM. The CDR3 length is 16 residues.

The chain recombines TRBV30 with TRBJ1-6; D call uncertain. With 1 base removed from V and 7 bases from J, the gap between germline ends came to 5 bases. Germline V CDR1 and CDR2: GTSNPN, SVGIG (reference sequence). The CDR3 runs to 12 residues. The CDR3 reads CAWSDGNSPLHF. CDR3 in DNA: TGTGCCTGGAGTGATGGAAATTCACCCCTCCACTTT. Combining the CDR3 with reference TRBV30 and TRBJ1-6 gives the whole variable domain SQTIHQWPATLVQPVGSPLSLECTVEGTSNPNLYWYRQAAGRGLQLLFYSVGIGQISSEVPQNLSASRPQDRQFILSSKKLLLSDSGFYLCAWSDGNSPLHFGNGTRLTVT.

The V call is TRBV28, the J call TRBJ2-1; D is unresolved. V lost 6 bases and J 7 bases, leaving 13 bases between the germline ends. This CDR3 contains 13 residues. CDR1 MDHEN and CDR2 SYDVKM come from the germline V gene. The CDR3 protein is CASSRPGSNEQFF. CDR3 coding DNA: TGTGCCAGCAGCCGGCCGGGCTCGAATGAGCAGTTCTTC.

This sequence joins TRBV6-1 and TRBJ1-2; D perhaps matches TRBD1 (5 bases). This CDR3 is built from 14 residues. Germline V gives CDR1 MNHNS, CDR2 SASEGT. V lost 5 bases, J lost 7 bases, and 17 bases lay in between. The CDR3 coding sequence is TGTGCCAGCAGTCCCCTGGGGCCCCGGGGTGGCTACACCTTC. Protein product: CASSPLGPRGGYTF.

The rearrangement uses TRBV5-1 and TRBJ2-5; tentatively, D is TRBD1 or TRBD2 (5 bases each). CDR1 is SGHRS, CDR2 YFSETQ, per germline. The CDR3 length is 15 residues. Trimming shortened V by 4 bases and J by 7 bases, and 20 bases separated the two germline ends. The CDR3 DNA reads TGCGCCAGCAGCCGCAGCCGTAGCGAGCAGGGGACCCAGTACTTC. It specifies CASSRSRSEQGTQYF. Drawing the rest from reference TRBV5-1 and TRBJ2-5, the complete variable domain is KAGVTQTPRYLIKTRGQQVTLSCSPISGHRSVSWYQQTPGQGLQFLFEYFSETQRNKGNFPGRFSGRQFSNSRSEMNVSTLELGDSALYLCASSRSRSEQGTQYFGPGTRLLVL.

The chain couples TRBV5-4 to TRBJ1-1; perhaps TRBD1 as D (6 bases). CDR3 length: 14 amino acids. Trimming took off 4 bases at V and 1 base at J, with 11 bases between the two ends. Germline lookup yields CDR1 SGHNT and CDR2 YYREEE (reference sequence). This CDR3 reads CASSKGGSNTEAFF. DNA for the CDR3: TGTGCCAGCAGCAAAGGGGGGTCGAACACTGAAGCTTTCTTT.

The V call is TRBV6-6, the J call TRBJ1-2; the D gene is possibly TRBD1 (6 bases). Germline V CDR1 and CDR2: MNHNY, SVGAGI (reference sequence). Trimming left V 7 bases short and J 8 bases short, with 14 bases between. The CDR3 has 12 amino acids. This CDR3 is CASNRGGGGYTF. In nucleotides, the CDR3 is TGTGCCAGCAATAGGGGGGGAGGGGGCTACACCTTC.

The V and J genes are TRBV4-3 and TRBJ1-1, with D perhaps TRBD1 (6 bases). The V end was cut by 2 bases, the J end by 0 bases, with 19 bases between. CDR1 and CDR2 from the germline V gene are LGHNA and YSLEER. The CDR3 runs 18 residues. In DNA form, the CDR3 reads TGCGCCAGCAGCCAATTGGGCTTCAGGGGCGACTTGAACACTGAAGCTTTCTTT. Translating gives CASSQLGFRGDLNTEAFF.

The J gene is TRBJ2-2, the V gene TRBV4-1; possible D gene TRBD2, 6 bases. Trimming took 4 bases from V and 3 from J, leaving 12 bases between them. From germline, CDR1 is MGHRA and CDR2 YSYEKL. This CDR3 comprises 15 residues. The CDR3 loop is CASSLGGADTGELFF. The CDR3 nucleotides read TGCGCCAGCAGCCTAGGCGGGGCAGACACCGGGGAGCTGTTTTTT.

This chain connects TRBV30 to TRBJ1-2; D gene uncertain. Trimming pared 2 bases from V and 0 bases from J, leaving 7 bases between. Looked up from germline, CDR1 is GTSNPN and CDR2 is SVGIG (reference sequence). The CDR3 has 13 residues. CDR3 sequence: CAWSNGANYGYTF. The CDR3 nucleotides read TGTGCCTGGAGTAACGGCGCTAACTATGGCTACACCTTC. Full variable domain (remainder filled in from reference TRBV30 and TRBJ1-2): SQTIHQWPATLVQPVGSPLSLECTVEGTSNPNLYWYRQAAGRGLQLLFYSVGIGQISSEVPQNLSASRPQDRQFILSSKKLLLSDSGFYLCAWSNGANYGYTFGSGTRLTVV.

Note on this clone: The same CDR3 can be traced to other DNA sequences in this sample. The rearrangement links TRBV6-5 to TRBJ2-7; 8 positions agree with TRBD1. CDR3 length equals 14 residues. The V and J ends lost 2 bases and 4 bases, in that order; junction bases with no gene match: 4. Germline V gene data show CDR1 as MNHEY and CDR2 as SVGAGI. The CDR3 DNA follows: TGTGCCAGCAGTTACGGACAGGGAGCTTACGAGCAGTACTTC. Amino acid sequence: CASSYGQGAYEQYF.

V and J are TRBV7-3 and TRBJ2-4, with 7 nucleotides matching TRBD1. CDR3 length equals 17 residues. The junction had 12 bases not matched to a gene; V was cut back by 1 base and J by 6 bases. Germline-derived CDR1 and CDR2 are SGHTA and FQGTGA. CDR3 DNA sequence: TGTGCCAGCAGCTTAATCCCCGCAGGGACAGTCGGAAACATTCAGTACTTC. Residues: CASSLIPAGTVGNIQYF.

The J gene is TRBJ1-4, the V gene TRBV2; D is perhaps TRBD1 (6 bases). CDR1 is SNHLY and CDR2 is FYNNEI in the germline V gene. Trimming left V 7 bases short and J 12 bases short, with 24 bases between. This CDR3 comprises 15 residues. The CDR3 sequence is CASIVSPGGGGELFF. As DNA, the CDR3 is TGTGCCAGCATTGTCTCCCCTGGCGGGGGCGGGGAACTGTTTTTT.

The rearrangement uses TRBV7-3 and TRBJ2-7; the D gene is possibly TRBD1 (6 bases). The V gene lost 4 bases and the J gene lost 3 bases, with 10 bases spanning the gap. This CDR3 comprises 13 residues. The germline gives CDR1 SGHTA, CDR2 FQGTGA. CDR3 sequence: CASSYGQYYEQYF. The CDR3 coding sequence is TGTGCCAGCAGCTACGGACAGTACTACGAGCAGTACTTC.

The CDR3 nucleotides are TGTGCCTGGAGTCCTCTAGCGTGGAATGAGCAGTTCTTC. Protein sequence: CAWSPLAWNEQFF. The chain links TRBV30 to TRBJ2-1, with D tentatively TRBD2 (6 bases). V lost 2 bases and J 7 bases, leaving 12 bases between the germline ends. The CDR3 loop spans 13 amino acids. Looked up from germline, CDR1 is GTSNPN and CDR2 is SVGIG (reference sequence).

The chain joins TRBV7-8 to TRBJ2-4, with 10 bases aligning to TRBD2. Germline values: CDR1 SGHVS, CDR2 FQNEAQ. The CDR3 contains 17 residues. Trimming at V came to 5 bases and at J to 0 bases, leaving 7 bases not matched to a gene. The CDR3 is CASSPTLAGLAKNIQYF. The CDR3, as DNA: TGTGCCAGCAGCCCTACACTAGCGGGGCTAGCCAAAAACATTCAGTACTTC.

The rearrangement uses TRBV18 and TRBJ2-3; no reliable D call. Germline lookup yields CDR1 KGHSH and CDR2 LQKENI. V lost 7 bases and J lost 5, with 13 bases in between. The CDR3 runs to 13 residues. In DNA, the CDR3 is TGTGCCAGCTGCGTTACCGGCCGAGATACGCAGTATTTT. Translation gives CASCVTGRDTQYF.

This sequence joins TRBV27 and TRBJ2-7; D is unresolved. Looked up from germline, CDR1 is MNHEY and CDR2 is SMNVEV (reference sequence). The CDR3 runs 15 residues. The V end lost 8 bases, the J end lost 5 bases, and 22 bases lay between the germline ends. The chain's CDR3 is CASATLEKGRHEQYF. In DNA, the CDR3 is TGTGCCAGCGCTACCCTGGAAAAGGGCCGGCACGAGCAGTACTTC.

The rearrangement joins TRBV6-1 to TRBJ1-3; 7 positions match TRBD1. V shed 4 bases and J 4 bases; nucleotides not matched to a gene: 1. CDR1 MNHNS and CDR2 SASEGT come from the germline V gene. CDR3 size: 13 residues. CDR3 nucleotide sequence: TGTGCCAGCAGTGTGGGACAGGGAAACACCATATATTTT. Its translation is CASSVGQGNTIYF.

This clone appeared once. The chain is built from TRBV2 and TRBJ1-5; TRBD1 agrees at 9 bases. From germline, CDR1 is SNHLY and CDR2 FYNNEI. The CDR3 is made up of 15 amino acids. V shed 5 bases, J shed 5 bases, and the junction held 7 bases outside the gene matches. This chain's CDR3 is CASSWDRERHQPQHF. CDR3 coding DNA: TGTGCCAGCAGTTGGGACAGGGAAAGGCATCAGCCCCAGCATTTT.

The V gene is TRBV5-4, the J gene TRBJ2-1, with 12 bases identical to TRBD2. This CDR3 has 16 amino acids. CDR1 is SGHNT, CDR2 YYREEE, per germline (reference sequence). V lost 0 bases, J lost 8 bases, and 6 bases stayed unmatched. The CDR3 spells CASSLGLAGDGDEQFF. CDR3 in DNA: TGTGCCAGCAGCTTGGGACTAGCGGGAGATGGCGATGAGCAGTTCTTC.

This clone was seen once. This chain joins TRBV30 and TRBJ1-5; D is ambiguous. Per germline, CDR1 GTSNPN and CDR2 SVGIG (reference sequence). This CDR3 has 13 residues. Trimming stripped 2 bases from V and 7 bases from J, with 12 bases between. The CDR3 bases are TGTGCCTGGAGTTCTGATGGGAGGCAGCCCCAGCATTTT. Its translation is CAWSSDGRQPQHF. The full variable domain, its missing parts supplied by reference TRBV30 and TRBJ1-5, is SQTIHQWPATLVQPVGSPLSLECTVEGTSNPNLYWYRQAAGRGLQLLFYSVGIGQISSEVPQNLSASRPQDRQFILSSKKLLLSDSGFYLCAWSSDGRQPQHFGDGTRLSIL.

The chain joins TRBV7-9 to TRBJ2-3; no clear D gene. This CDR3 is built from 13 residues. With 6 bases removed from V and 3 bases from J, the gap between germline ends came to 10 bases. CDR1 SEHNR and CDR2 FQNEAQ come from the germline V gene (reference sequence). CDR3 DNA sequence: TGTGCCAGCAGTGTCGCAGGAACAGATACGCAGTATTTT. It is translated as CASSVAGTDTQYF.

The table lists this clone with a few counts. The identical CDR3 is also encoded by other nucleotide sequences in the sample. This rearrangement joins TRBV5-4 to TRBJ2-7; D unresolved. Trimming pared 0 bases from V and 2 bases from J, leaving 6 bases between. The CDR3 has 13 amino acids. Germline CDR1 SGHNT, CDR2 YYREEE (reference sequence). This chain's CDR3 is CASSLATTYEQYF. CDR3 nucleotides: TGTGCCAGCAGCTTGGCCACGACCTACGAGCAGTACTTC.

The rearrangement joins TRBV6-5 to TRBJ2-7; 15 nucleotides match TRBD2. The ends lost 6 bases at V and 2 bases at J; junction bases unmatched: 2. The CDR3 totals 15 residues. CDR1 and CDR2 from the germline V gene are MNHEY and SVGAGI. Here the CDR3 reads CASRGTSGRTYEQYF. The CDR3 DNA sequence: TGTGCCAGCAGGGGGACTAGCGGGAGGACCTACGAGCAGTACTTC.

The CDR3 spells CASSEDGLTEQYF. CDR3 nucleotides: TGTGCCAGCAGTGAAGACGGGCTAACCGAGCAGTACTTC. The genes are TRBV2 and TRBJ2-7; D unclear. This CDR3 is built from 13 residues. V gave up 1 base and J gave up 6 bases, with 10 bases separating them. CDR1 SNHLY and CDR2 FYNNEI come from the germline V gene.